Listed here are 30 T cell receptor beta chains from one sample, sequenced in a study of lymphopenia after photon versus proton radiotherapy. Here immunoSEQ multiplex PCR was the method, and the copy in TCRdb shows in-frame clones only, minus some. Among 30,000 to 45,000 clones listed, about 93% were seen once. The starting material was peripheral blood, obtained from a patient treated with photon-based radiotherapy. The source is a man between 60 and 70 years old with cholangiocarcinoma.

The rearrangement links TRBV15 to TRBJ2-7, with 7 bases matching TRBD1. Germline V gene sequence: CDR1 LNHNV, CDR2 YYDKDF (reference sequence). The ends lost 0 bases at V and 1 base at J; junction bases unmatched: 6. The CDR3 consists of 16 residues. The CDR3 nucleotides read TGTGCCACCAGCAGAGAATCAGGGACAGCATCCTACGAGCAGTACTTC. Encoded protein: CATSRESGTASYEQYF. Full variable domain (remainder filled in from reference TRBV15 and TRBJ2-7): DAMVIQNPRYQVTQFGKPVTLSCSQTLNHNVMYWYQQKSSQAPKLLFHYYDKDFNNEADTPDNFQSRRPNTSFCFLDIRSPGLGDTAMYLCATSRESGTASYEQYFGPGTRLTVT.

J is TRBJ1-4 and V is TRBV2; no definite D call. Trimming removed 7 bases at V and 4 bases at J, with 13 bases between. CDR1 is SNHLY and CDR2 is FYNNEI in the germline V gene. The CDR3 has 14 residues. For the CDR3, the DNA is TGTGCCAGCACCGTGCTGAATTTTAATGAAAAACTGTTTTTT. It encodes CASTVLNFNEKLFF.

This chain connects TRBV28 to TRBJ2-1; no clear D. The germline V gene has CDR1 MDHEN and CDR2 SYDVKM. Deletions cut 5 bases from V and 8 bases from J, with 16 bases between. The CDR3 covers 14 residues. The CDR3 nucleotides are TGTGCCAGCAGTCGTGGGGATATAGAAGATGAGCAGTTCTTC. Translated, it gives CASSRGDIEDEQFF.

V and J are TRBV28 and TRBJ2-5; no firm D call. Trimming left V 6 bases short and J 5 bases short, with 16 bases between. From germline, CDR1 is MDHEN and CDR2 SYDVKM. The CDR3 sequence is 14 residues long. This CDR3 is CASRIPNHGETQYF. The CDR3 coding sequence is TGTGCCAGCAGGATACCTAACCACGGGGAGACCCAGTACTTC.

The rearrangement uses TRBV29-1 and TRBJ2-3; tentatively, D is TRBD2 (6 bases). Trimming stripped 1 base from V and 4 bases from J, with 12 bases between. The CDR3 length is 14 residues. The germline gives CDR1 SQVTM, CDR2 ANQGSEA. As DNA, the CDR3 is TGCAGCGTTGAAGGTCGGGGGAGACCAGATACGCAGTATTTT. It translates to CSVEGRGRPDTQYF.

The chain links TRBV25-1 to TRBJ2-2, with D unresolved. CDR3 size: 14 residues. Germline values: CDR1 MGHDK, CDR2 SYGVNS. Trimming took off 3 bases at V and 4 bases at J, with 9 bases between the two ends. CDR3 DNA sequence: TGTGCCAGCAGTGAGGCAGGTCGCACCGGGGAGCTGTTTTTT. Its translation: CASSEAGRTGELFF.

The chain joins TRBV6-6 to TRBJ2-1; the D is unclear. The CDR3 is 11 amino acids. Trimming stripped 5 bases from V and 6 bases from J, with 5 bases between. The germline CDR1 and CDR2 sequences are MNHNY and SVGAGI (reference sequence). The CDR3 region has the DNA TGTGCCAGCAGTATGGCCAATGAGCAGTTCTTC. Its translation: CASSMANEQFF.

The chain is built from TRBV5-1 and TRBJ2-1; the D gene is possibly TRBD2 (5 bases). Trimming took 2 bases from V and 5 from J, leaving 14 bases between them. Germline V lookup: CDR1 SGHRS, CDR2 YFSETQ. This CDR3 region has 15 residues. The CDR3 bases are TGCGCCAGCAGCTTCGGCAGTTACGGGAACAATGAGCAGTTCTTC. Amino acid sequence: CASSFGSYGNNEQFF.

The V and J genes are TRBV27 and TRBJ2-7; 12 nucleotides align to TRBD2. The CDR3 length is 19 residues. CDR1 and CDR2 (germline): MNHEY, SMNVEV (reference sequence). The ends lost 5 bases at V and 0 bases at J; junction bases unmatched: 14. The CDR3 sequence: CASSPYAGTSGPSSYEQYF. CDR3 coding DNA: TGTGCCAGCAGTCCTTATGCCGGGACTAGCGGGCCGAGCTCCTACGAGCAGTACTTC.

Written as DNA, the CDR3 is TGTGCCAGCAGCCGGGACAGGGGCAACACTGAAGCTTTCTTT. This codes for CASSRDRGNTEAFF. The genes are TRBV5-4 and TRBJ1-1; 10 bases map to TRBD1. Looked up from germline, CDR1 is SGHNT and CDR2 is YYREEE (reference sequence). This CDR3 comprises 14 residues. Trimming at V came to 4 bases and at J to 2 bases, leaving 2 bases not matched to a gene.

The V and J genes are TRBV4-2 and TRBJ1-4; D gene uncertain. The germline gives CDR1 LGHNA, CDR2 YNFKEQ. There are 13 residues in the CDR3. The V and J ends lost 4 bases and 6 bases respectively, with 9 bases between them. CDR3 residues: CASSPGMDEKLFF. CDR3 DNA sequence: TGTGCCAGCAGCCCCGGCATGGATGAAAAACTGTTTTTT.

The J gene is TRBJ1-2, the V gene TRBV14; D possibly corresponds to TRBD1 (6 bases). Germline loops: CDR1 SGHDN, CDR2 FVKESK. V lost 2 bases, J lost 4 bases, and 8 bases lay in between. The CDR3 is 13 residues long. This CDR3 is CASSQTGIYGYTF. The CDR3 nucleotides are TGTGCCAGCAGCCAAACAGGGATCTATGGCTACACCTTC.

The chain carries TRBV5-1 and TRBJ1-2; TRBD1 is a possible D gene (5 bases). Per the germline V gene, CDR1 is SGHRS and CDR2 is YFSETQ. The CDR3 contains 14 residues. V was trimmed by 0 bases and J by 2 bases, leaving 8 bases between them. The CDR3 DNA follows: TGCGCCAGCAGCTTGGTGGGGGAGAACTATGGCTACACCTTC. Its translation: CASSLVGENYGYTF.

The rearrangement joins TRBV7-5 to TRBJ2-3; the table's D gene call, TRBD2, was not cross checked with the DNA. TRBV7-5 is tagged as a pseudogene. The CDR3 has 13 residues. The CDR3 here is CARGGGASDTQYF. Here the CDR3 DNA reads TGTGCCAGAGGCGGGGGAGCCTCAGATACGCAGTATTTT.

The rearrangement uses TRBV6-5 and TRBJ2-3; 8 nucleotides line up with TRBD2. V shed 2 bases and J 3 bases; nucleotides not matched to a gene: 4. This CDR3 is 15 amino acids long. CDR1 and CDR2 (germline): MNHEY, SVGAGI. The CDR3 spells CASSYVGLGTDTQYF. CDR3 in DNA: TGTGCCAGCAGTTACGTGGGACTAGGTACAGATACGCAGTATTTT.

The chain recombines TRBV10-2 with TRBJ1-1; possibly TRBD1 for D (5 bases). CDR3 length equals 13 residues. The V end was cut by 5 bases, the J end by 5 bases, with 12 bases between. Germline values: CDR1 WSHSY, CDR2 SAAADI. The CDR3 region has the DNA TGCGCCAGCAGTCCCGAGGGGTGGACTGAAGCTTTCTTT. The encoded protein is CASSPEGWTEAFF.

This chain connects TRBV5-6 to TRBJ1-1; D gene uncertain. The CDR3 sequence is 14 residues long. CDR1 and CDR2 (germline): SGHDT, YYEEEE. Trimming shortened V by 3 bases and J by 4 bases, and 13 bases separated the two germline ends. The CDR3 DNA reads TGTGCCAGCAGCTCCGGACGGTCTGGCACTGAAGCTTTCTTT. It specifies CASSSGRSGTEAFF.

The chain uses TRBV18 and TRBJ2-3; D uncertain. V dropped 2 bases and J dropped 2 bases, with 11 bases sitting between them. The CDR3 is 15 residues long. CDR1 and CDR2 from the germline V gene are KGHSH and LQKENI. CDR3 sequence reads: CASSPIGPTTDTQYF. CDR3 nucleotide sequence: TGTGCCAGCTCACCAATCGGACCGACCACAGATACGCAGTATTTT.

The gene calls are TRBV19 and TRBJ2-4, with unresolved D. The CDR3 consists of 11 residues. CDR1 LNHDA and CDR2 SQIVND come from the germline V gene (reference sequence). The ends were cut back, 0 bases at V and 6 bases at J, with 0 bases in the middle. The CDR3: CASSIENIQYF. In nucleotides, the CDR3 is TGTGCCAGTAGTATAGAAAACATTCAGTACTTC.

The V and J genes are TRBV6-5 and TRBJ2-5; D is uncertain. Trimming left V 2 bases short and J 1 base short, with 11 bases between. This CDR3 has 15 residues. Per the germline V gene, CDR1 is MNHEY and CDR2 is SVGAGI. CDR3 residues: CASSYKKGIQETQYF. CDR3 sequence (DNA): TGTGCCAGCAGTTACAAGAAGGGAATCCAAGAGACCCAGTACTTC.

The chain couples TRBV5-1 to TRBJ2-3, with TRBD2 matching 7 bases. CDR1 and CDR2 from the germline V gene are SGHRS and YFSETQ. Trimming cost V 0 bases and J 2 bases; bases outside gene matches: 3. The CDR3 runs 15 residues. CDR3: CASSLAGTNTDTQYF. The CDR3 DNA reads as TGCGCCAGCAGCTTGGCCGGGACTAACACAGATACGCAGTATTTT.

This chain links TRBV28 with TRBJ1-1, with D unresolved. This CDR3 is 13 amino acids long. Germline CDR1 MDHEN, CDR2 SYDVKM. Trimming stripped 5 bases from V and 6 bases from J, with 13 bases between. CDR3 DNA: TGTGCCAGCAGTCTAGCGGCGATACCTGAAGCTTTCTTT. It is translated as CASSLAAIPEAFF.

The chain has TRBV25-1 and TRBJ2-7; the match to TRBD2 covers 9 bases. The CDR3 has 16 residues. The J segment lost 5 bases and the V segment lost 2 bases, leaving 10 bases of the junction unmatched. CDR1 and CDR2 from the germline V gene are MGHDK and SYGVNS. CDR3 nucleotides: TGTGCCAGCAGTGAACCCCCGACTAGCGGTACCGACGAGCAGTACTTC. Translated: CASSEPPTSGTDEQYF.

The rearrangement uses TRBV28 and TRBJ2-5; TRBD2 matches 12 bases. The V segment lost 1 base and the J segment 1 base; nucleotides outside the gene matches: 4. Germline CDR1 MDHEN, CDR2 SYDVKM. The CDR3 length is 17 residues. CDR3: CASSLFETSGGQETQYF. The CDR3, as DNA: TGTGCCAGCAGTTTATTTGAGACTAGCGGGGGCCAAGAGACCCAGTACTTC.

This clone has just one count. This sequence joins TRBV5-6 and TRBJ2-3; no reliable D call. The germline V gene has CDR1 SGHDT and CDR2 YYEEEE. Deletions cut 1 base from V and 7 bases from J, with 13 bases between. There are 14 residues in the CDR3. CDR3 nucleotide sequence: TGTGCCAGCAGCTTGAATCCCCAAGGTTATACGCAGTATTTT. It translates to CASSLNPQGYTQYF.

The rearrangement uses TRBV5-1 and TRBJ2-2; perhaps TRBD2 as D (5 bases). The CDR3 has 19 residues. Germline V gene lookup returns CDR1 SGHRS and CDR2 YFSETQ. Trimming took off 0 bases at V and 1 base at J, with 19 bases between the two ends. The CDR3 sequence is CASSLGRQPGLMNTGELFF. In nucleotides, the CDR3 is TGCGCCAGCAGCTTGGGTAGGCAGCCCGGACTTATGAACACCGGGGAGCTGTTTTTT.

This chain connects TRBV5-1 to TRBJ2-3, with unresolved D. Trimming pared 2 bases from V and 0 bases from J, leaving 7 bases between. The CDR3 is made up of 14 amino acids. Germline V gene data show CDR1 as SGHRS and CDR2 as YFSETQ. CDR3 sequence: CASSLEGSTDTQYF. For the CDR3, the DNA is TGCGCCAGCAGCTTAGAAGGGAGCACAGATACGCAGTATTTT.

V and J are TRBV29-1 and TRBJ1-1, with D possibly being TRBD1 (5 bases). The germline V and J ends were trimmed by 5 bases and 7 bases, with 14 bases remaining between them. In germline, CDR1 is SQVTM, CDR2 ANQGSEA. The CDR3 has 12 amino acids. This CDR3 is CSVRGRVIEAFF. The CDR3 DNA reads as TGCAGCGTTAGGGGCAGGGTGATTGAAGCTTTCTTT.

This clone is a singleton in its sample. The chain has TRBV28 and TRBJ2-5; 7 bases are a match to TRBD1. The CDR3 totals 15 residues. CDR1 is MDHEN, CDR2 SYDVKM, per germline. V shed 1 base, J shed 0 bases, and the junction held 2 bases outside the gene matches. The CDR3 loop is CASSLLQGYQETQYF. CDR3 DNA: TGTGCCAGCAGTTTATTACAGGGGTACCAAGAGACCCAGTACTTC. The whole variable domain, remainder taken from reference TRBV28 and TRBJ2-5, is DVKVTQSSRYLVKRTGEKVFLECVQDMDHENMFWYRQDPGLGLRLIYFSYDVKMKEKGDIPEGYSVSREKKERFSLILESASTNQTSMYLCASSLLQGYQETQYFGPGTRLLVL.

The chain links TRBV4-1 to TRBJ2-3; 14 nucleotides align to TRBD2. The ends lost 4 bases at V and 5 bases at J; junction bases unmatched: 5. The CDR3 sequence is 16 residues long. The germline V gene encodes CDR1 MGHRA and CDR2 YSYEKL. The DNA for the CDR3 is TGCGCCAGCAGCCGAGGGGGACTAGCGGGAGAAGATACGCAGTATTTT. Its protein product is CASSRGGLAGEDTQYF.